This T cell receptor beta chain came from a study of radiotherapy plus CTLA-4 blockade in lung cancer. Study background: Objective responses occurred in 15% to 20% of patients; about 31% had disease control.

Points from the study as a whole: Subsequent to radiotherapy plus ipilimumab, tumor-derived TCR clones underwent expansion in blood.

Sequencing used immunoSEQ multiplex PCR; TCRdb keeps in-frame clones, though not all of them. Among 55,000 to 65,000 clones, just over 75% were seen once, and the ten largest hold roughly 4%. Germline assignment: CDR1 LNHNV and CDR2 YYDKDF (reference sequence). With 4 bases removed from V and 7 bases from J, the gap between germline ends came to 13 bases. This CDR3 has 14 amino acids. Those with chemo-refractory metastatic non-small-cell lung cancer were treated with focal radiation combined with CTLA-4 blockade using ipilimumab. Note on this clone: The antigen is undetermined.

The chain combines TRBV15 with TRBJ2-2; D uncertain. The sample here was peripheral blood, taken from a patient treated with radiotherapy plus ipilimumab. The TCR originated in a human donor with non-small cell lung cancer who had a partial response to radiotherapy plus ipilimumab. For the CDR3, the DNA is TGTGCCACCAGCAACCCAAGCTCCGGCGGGGAGCTGTTTTTT. Translated: CATSNPSSGGELFF.